This is a list of T cell receptor beta chains from one sample in a study of blood T cell repertoires in COVID-19. The method was immunoSEQ multiplex PCR; TCRdb's version includes in-frame clones alone and lacks a portion of them. The sample yields 250,000 to 300,000 clones, around 89% seen once. Sequenced: peripheral blood. These receptors were taken from a woman aged 45 to 65 with COVID-19, enrolled during active disease. CDR3s include the opening cysteine and the closing phenylalanine or tryptophan. A D gene is named only where the DNA matches it firmly. Rows give clone size only sometimes, using once, few, many, or a class for an expanded clone.

TRBD2,TRBV6-4,NA,TRBJ2-5,CASSPRAGAQETQYF,TGTGCCAGCAGTCCCAGAGCGGGAGCCCAAGAGACCCAGTACTTC
NA,TRBV27,NA,TRBJ1-5,CATGHGPTLSNQPQHF,TGTGCCACCGGTCACGGTCCTACTCTTAGCAATCAGCCCCAGCATTTT
NA,TRBV7-3,NA,TRBJ2-3,CASSQQSFTDTQYF,TGTGCCAGCAGCCAACAGAGTTTCACAGATACGCAGTATTTT
TRBD1,TRBV29-1,NA,TRBJ2-1,CSAEWTGGNEQFF,TGCAGCGCTGAATGGACAGGGGGCAATGAGCAGTTCTTC
TRBD2,TRBV9,NA,TRBJ2-1,CASSVAAGGPSGGQNEQFF,TGTGCCAGCAGCGTAGCAGCGGGAGGGCCCTCGGGGGGCCAGAATGAGCAGTTCTTC
NA,TRBV7-9,NA,TRBJ1-4,CASSLYGRGNEKLFF,TGTGCCAGCAGCTTATACGGCAGAGGAAATGAAAAACTGTTTTTT
NA,TRBV11-2,NA,TRBJ2-1,CASSLGGVEQFF,TGTGCCAGCAGCTTAGGGGGGGTTGAGCAGTTCTTC
NA,TRBV10-1,NA,TRBJ1-1,CASSESTGNTEAFF,TGCGCCAGCAGTGAGTCGACAGGGAACACTGAAGCTTTCTTT
TRBD2,TRBV15,once,TRBJ2-7,CATSRGGGLDVEYF,TGTGCCACCAGCAGAGGGGGGGGACTAGATGTAGAGTACTTC
NA,TRBV29-1,NA,TRBJ1-5,CSVQGQNQPQHF,TGCAGCGTACAGGGTCAAAATCAGCCCCAGCATTTT
TRBD2,TRBV9,NA,TRBJ2-7,CASAGGPSGNYEQYF,TGTGCCAGCGCCGGTGGTCCTAGCGGAAATTACGAGCAGTACTTC
TRBD1,TRBV29-1,NA,TRBJ1-1,CSARDRVANTEAFF,TGCAGCGCCCGGGACAGGGTGGCGAACACTGAAGCTTTCTTT
TRBD2,TRBV11-3,NA,TRBJ2-1,CASTLTSGRGEQFF,TGTGCCAGCACCCTGACTAGCGGGAGAGGGGAGCAGTTCTTC
TRBD1,TRBV6-6,NA,TRBJ1-2,CASSETGDAYGYTF,TGTGCCAGCAGCGAAACAGGGGACGCCTATGGCTACACCTTC
TRBD1,TRBV2,NA,TRBJ2-3,CASQDRGVTDTQYF,TGTGCCAGCCAAGACAGGGGAGTGACAGATACGCAGTATTTT
TRBD1,TRBV6-6,NA,TRBJ1-6,CASTKLQGASSPLHF,TGTGCCAGCACTAAGTTACAGGGGGCCAGTTCACCCCTCCACTTT
TRBD1,TRBV11-2,NA,TRBJ2-3,CASSFWTGADTQYF,TGTGCCAGCAGCTTTTGGACAGGGGCAGATACGCAGTATTTT
NA,TRBV19,few,TRBJ2-5,CASSIGGRGGETQYF,TGTGCCAGTAGTATAGGGGGCAGGGGTGGTGAGACCCAGTACTTC
TRBD2,TRBV27,NA,TRBJ2-1,CASSLSMGLTSASSYNEQFF,TGTGCCAGCAGTTTATCCATGGGCCTGACTAGCGCGAGCTCCTACAATGAGCAGTTCTTC
TRBD2,TRBV5-1,NA,TRBJ2-1,CASSLVPGTSGVPTYNEQFF,TGCGCCAGCAGCTTGGTACCCGGGACTAGCGGGGTCCCGACCTACAATGAGCAGTTCTTC
TRBD2,TRBV6-5,NA,TRBJ2-3,CASTTPSGTHGTQYF,TGTGCCAGCACCACTCCTAGCGGTACACATGGTACGCAGTATTTT